The 25 T cell receptor beta chains below all came from one sample that was sequenced in a study of radiation and T cells in renal cell carcinoma. The method was immunoSEQ multiplex PCR; TCRdb's version includes in-frame clones alone and lacks a portion of them. The sample lists approximately 110,000 clones, roughly 80% occurring once. The time point: baseline pretreatment blood. Treatment denoted: 15 Gy SBRT to primary tumor, nephrectomy 4 weeks later. Source: blood, taken from a patient whose treatment included radiotherapy and nephrectomy. Every receptor here comes from a woman in her fifties or sixties with renal cell carcinoma.

CDR3 region: CASSASKGQETQYF. The CDR3 DNA is TGTGCCAGCAGCGCTTCTAAGGGTCAAGAGACCCAGTACTTC. This chain links TRBV7-8 with TRBJ2-5; unclear D gene. Trimming shortened V by 5 bases and J by 2 bases, and 12 bases separated the two germline ends. This CDR3 comprises 14 residues. From germline, CDR1 is SGHVS and CDR2 FQNEAQ.

A few counts support this clone. This specimen includes other DNA sequences encoding the same CDR3. The chain has TRBV5-1 and TRBJ1-6; D unresolved. The germline CDR1 and CDR2 sequences are SGHRS and YFSETQ. The V and J ends lost 0 bases and 7 bases respectively, with 2 bases between them. This CDR3 has 12 amino acids. CDR3 nucleotide sequence: TGCGCCAGCAGCTTGGGGAATTCACCCCTCCACTTT. This encodes CASSLGNSPLHF. Together with reference TRBV5-1 and TRBJ1-6, the CDR3 gives the full variable domain: KAGVTQTPRYLIKTRGQQVTLSCSPISGHRSVSWYQQTPGQGLQFLFEYFSETQRNKGNFPGRFSGRQFSNSRSEMNVSTLELGDSALYLCASSLGNSPLHFGNGTRLTVT.

V gene TRBV19 combines with J gene TRBJ1-5; TRBD1 matches at 8 bases. The V and J ends lost 5 bases and 0 bases, in that order; junction bases with no gene match: 6. CDR1 LNHDA and CDR2 SQIVND come from the germline V gene (reference sequence). The CDR3 sequence is 16 residues long. In nucleotides, the CDR3 is TGTGCCAGTAGTCCAGGGGGCTGGGGTAGCAATCAGCCCCAGCATTTT. It encodes CASSPGGWGSNQPQHF.

The chain combines TRBV28 with TRBJ1-5, with 10 bases lining up with TRBD1. V trimming: 7 bases; J trimming: 1 base; junction bases outside the gene matches: 7. CDR1 MDHEN and CDR2 SYDVKM come from the germline V gene. This CDR3 spans 16 amino acids. This CDR3 reads CASKTGGKFSNQPQHF. The DNA of the CDR3 is TGTGCCAGCAAGACAGGGGGCAAGTTCAGCAATCAGCCCCAGCATTTT.

The CDR3 region has the DNA TGTGCCAGCAGCTCCCGCGCCAGGGAAGCTTTCTTT. Its translation is CASSSRAREAFF. The genes are TRBV11-2 and TRBJ1-1; D is ambiguous. This CDR3 has 12 amino acids. CDR1 SGHAT and CDR2 FQNNGV come from the germline V gene. V shed 4 bases and J shed 8 bases, with 11 bases lying between them.

This clone was recorded only once. The rearrangement joins TRBV28 to TRBJ1-2; D ambiguous. The CDR3 is 13 residues long. V lost 5 bases and J 7 bases, leaving 14 bases between the germline ends. Germline assignment: CDR1 MDHEN and CDR2 SYDVKM. CDR3 protein: CASSPQRTIGYTF. CDR3 DNA sequence: TGTGCCAGCAGTCCCCAAAGGACTATTGGCTACACCTTC.

The chain couples TRBV9 to TRBJ2-2; 11 bases fit TRBD2. This CDR3 has 19 amino acids. V dropped 2 bases and J dropped 0; count of bases not matched to a gene: 9. Germline CDR1 reads SGDLS; CDR2 reads YYNGEE. The CDR3 sequence: CASSVGLAGGSSNTGELFF. DNA for the CDR3: TGTGCCAGCAGCGTCGGTCTAGCGGGGGGTTCCTCGAACACCGGGGAGCTGTTTTTT.

This clone was detected only once. The chain combines TRBV5-1 with TRBJ2-7; 12 bases are a match to TRBD1. There are 15 residues in the CDR3. V was clipped by 4 bases and J by 5 bases; unmatched bases: 7. Germline lookup yields CDR1 SGHRS and CDR2 YFSETQ. In DNA form, the CDR3 reads TGCGCCAGCAGCCACGGGACAGGGGGCCTCAACGAGCAGTACTTC. Its protein is CASSHGTGGLNEQYF. Filled out from reference TRBV5-1 and TRBJ2-7, the complete variable domain reads KAGVTQTPRYLIKTRGQQVTLSCSPISGHRSVSWYQQTPGQGLQFLFEYFSETQRNKGNFPGRFSGRQFSNSRSEMNVSTLELGDSALYLCASSHGTGGLNEQYFGPGTRLTVT.

The genes are TRBV11-3 and TRBJ2-2, with a weak D call TRBD1 (5 bases). Trimming stripped 0 bases from V and 4 bases from J, with 6 bases between. This CDR3 is 14 amino acids long. CDR1 is SGHNT and CDR2 is YENEEA in the germline V gene. CDR3 amino acids: CASSLEGATGELFF. The CDR3 bases are TGTGCCAGCAGCTTAGAAGGGGCCACCGGGGAGCTGTTTTTT.

This chain uses TRBV18 with TRBJ2-3; possibly TRBD1 for D (6 bases). In germline, CDR1 is KGHSH, CDR2 LQKENI. V was pared by 0 bases and J by 2 bases, with 6 bases between. This CDR3 has 14 amino acids. The CDR3 nucleotides read TGTGCCAGCTCACCACCGGGGGCCACAGATACGCAGTATTTT. It yields the protein CASSPPGATDTQYF.

The gene calls are TRBV10-3 and TRBJ1-2; D gene ambiguous. The V gene's germline CDR1 is ENHRY and CDR2 SYGVKD. The V end was cut by 2 bases, the J end by 7 bases, with 11 bases between. The CDR3 has 13 residues. CDR3: CAISEITASGYTF. CDR3 sequence (DNA): TGTGCCATCAGTGAGATTACAGCATCTGGCTACACCTTC.

This clone has just one count. The chain employs TRBV2 and TRBJ1-6; a weak D match, TRBD1 (6 bases). The CDR3 length is 12 residues. Germline loops: CDR1 SNHLY, CDR2 FYNNEI. Trimming left V 7 bases short and J 9 bases short, with 10 bases between. The CDR3 DNA reads as TGTGCCAGCAAATTACAGGGTTCACCCCTCCACTTT. It specifies CASKLQGSPLHF.

This chain connects TRBV7-9 to TRBJ2-1, with a tentative D call TRBD2 (7 bases). The V end was cut by 2 bases, the J end by 5 bases, with 16 bases between. This CDR3 spans 16 amino acids. Germline V gene sequence: CDR1 SEHNR, CDR2 FQNEAQ (reference sequence). The CDR3, as DNA: TGTGCCAGCAGCTTAACCAGCGGGACACTCCACAATGAGCAGTTCTTC. Its translation is CASSLTSGTLHNEQFF.

This chain links TRBV10-3 with TRBJ1-5; the D gene is possibly TRBD1 (5 bases). V was clipped by 0 bases and J by 9 bases, with 12 bases between them. This CDR3 comprises 14 residues. Germline lookup yields CDR1 ENHRY and CDR2 SYGVKD. CDR3 nucleotide sequence: TGTGCCATCAGTGAGTCGATGGGGCAGCGGCCCCAGCATTTT. Translating gives CAISESMGQRPQHF.

The CDR3 loop reads CASSQDPQGAYEQYF. Here the CDR3 DNA reads TGCGCCAGCAGCCAAGACCCCCAAGGGGCCTACGAGCAGTACTTC. This sequence joins TRBV4-3 and TRBJ2-7; weak D call: TRBD1 (5 bases). The V gene lost 0 bases and the J gene lost 2 bases, with 11 bases spanning the gap. This CDR3 is 15 amino acids long. CDR1 and CDR2 (germline): LGHNA, YSLEER.

This sequence joins TRBV18 and TRBJ1-5, with D perhaps matching TRBD1 (5 bases). V lost 4 bases to trimming and J lost 7 bases, with 17 bases between them. The CDR3 totals 15 residues. Germline V gene data show CDR1 as KGHSH and CDR2 as LQKENI. The CDR3 DNA reads as TGTGCCAGCTCACTGGCCGGGGCGGAAGGACAGCCCCAGCATTTT. Translated: CASSLAGAEGQPQHF.

The V gene is TRBV6-5, the J gene TRBJ1-1; D might be TRBD1 (5 bases). V lost 5 bases to trimming and J lost 5 bases, with 15 bases between them. This CDR3 is built from 14 residues. Germline V lookup: CDR1 MNHEY, CDR2 SVGAGI. The CDR3 DNA follows: TGTGCCAGCAGTGTCGTCTGGGGGTGGACTGAAGCTTTCTTT. It yields the protein CASSVVWGWTEAFF.

V is TRBV5-1 and J is TRBJ2-3; D is tentatively TRBD1 or TRBD2 (5 bases each). Trimming removed 4 bases at V and 2 bases at J, with 14 bases between. CDR1 and CDR2 (germline): SGHRS, YFSETQ. The CDR3 length is 15 residues. In DNA form, the CDR3 reads TGCGCCAGCAGCCCTAGACTGGGACCCACAGATACGCAGTATTTT. Translated, it gives CASSPRLGPTDTQYF.

The rearrangement uses TRBV2 and TRBJ2-7; D might be TRBD1 (6 bases). Germline V gene sequence: CDR1 SNHLY, CDR2 FYNNEI. V dropped 4 bases and J dropped 3 bases, with 13 bases sitting between them. This CDR3 comprises 14 residues. The CDR3 protein is CASSVRGIDYEQYF. DNA for the CDR3: TGTGCCAGCAGTGTCAGGGGTATTGACTACGAGCAGTACTTC. Supplemented by reference TRBV2 and TRBJ2-7, the full variable domain reads EPEVTQTPSHQVTQMGQEVILRCVPISNHLYFYWYRQILGQKVEFLVSFYNNEISEKSEIFDDQFSVERPDGSNFTLKIRSTKLEDSAMYFCASSVRGIDYEQYFGPGTRLTVT.

The rearrangement links TRBV15 to TRBJ2-1, with TRBD2 identical over 7 bases. CDR1 is LNHNV, CDR2 YYDKDF, per germline (reference sequence). V dropped 4 bases and J dropped 8; count of bases not matched to a gene: 14. This CDR3 has 16 amino acids. The CDR3 region has the DNA TGTGCCACCAGCACGGTTGGCGGGGGAGGGTCTGATGAGCAGTTCTTC. It specifies CATSTVGGGGSDEQFF.

The V call is TRBV11-2, the J call TRBJ1-1; D call uncertain. The CDR3 covers 11 residues. V lost 3 bases, J lost 2 bases, and 1 base lay in between. Per the germline V gene, CDR1 is SGHAT and CDR2 is FQNNGV. In nucleotides, the CDR3 is TGTGCCAGCAGCTTTAACACTGAAGCTTTCTTT. Translating gives CASSFNTEAFF.

This clone was recorded at least ten times. The chain carries TRBV19 and TRBJ1-2; D is uncertain. The CDR3 contains 13 residues. CDR1 is LNHDA and CDR2 is SQIVND in the germline V gene (reference sequence). Trimming removed 4 bases at V and 8 bases at J, with 14 bases between. The DNA of the CDR3 is TGTGCCAGTAGTACCGGGAGCCTCTACGGCTACACCTTC. It yields the protein CASSTGSLYGYTF.

V usage is TRBV6-5 and J usage is TRBJ1-5, with a tentative D call TRBD1 (6 bases). The CDR3 is 15 amino acids. Germline V gene sequence: CDR1 MNHEY, CDR2 SVGAGI. Trimming removed 11 bases from V and 1 base from J, with 18 bases in between. As DNA, the CDR3 is TGTGCCCTCGGGGGCAAGGAGATAAGCAATCAGCCCCAGCATTTT. Its translation is CALGGKEISNQPQHF.

CDR3 DNA: TGTGCCAGCAGTTTTCTAGCGGGGGGATACCATGAGCAGTTCTTC. This codes for CASSFLAGGYHEQFF. V and J are TRBV7-2 and TRBJ2-1; 11 nucleotides match TRBD2. CDR1 is SGHTA, CDR2 FQGNSA, per germline. The CDR3 runs to 15 residues. V shed 6 bases and J 8 bases; nucleotides not matched to a gene: 9.

This chain joins TRBV6-1 and TRBJ1-6, with D unresolved. Germline assignment: CDR1 MNHNS and CDR2 SASEGT. CDR3 length: 15 amino acids. The V end was cut by 2 bases, the J end by 0 bases, with 5 bases between. This chain's CDR3 is CASSESSSYNSPLHF. CDR3 coding DNA: TGTGCCAGCAGTGAATCAAGCTCCTATAATTCACCCCTCCACTTT.